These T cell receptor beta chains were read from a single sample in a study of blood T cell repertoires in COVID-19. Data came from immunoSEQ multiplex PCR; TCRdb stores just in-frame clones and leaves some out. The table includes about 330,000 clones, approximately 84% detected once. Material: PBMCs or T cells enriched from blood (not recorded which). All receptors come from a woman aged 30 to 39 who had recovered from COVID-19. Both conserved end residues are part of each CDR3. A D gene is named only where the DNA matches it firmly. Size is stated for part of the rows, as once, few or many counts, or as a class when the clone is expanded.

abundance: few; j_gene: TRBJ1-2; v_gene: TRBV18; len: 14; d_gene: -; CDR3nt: TGTGCCAGCTCACGAAATCGGGAGGATTATGGCTACACCTTC; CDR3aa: CASSRNREDYGYTF
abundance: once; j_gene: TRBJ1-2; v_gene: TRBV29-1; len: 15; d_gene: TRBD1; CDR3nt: TGCAGCGTTGAAACCCCGACAGGGGGAAACTATGGCTACACCTTC; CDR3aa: CSVETPTGGNYGYTF
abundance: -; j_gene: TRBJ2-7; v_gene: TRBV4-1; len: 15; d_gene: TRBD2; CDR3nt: TGCGCCAGCAGCCAAGGACTAGCGGGGGGCGACGAGCAGTACTTC; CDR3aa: CASSQGLAGGDEQYF
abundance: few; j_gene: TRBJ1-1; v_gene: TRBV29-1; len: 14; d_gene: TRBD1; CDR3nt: TGCAGCGCCGGGAAGACAGGGCGGGGCACTGAAGCTTTCTTT; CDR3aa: CSAGKTGRGTEAFF
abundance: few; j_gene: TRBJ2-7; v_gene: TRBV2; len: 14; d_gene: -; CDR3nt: TGTGCCAGCAGCCCCGGCCTAGCGCGAGTCGAGCAGTACTTC; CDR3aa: CASSPGLARVEQYF
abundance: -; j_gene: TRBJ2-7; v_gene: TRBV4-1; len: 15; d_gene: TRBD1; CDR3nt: TGCGCCAGCAGCCAACGGGACAGGAGCTCCTACGAGCAGTACTTC; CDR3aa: CASSQRDRSSYEQYF
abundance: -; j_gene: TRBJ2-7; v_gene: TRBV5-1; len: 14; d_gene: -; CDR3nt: TGCGCCAGCAGCCAAAAAACAAGCGGCTACGAGCAGTACTTC; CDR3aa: CASSQKTSGYEQYF
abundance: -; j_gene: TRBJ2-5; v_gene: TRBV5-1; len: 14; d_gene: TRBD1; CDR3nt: TGCGCCAGCAGCTTGGAACAGGGGATAGGGACCCAGTACTTC; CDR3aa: CASSLEQGIGTQYF
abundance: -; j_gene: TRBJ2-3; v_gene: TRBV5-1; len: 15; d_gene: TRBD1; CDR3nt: TGCGCCAGTCAATCAGGGGGCGCTTTCACAGATACGCAGTATTTT; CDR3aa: CASQSGGAFTDTQYF
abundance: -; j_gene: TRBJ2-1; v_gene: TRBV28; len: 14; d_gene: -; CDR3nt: TGTGCCAGCAGTTTAGGGAGTCCGGGAAATGAGCAGTTCTTC; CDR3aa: CASSLGSPGNEQFF
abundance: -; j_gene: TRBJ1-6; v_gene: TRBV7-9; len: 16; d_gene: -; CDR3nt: TGTGCCAGCAGCTCTAATGACAGGCTAAATAATTCACCCCTCCACTTT; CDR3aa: CASSSNDRLNNSPLHF
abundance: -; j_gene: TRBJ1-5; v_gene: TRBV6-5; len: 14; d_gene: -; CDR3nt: TGTGCCAGCAGCACCGGGAGGGGTAATCAGCCCCAGCATTTT; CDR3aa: CASSTGRGNQPQHF
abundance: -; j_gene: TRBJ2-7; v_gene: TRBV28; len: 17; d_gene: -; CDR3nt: TGTGCCAGCAGTTCAAACGTCTGGGGACACCTCTCCTACGAGCAGTACTTC; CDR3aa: CASSSNVWGHLSYEQYF
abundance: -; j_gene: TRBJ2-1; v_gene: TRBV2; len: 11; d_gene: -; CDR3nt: TGTGCCAGCAGTGAAGAGGGAGTGCAGTTCTTC; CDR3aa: CASSEEGVQFF
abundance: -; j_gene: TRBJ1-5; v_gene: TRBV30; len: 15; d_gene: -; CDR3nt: TGTGCCTGGAGTCCCCTCATAGGGGATAGTCAGCCCCAGCATTTT; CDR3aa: CAWSPLIGDSQPQHF
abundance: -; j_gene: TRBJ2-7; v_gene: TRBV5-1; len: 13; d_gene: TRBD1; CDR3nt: TGCGCCAGCAGCTCAGGACAGGGTTACGAGCAGTACTTC; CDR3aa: CASSSGQGYEQYF
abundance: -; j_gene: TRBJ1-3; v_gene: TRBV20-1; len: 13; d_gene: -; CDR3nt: TGCAGTGCTAGTCATGGCTTTGGAAACACCATATATTTT; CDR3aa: CSASHGFGNTIYF
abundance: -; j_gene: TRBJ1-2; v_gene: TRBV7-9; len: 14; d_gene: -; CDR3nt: TGTGCCAGCAGCTTAGAAGTTGAGTGGGGAGGGTACACCTTC; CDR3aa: CASSLEVEWGGYTF